This note documents a single TCR beta chain sequence. The table came from immunoSEQ multiplex PCR; TCRdb's copy has only in-frame clones and leaves some out. The table shows around 300,000 clones, with approximately 90% occurring only once. This record belongs to a study of blood T cell repertoires in COVID-19. At the level of the study: Acute and convalescent COVID-19 samples came from the United States, Italy and Spain.

Trimming took 5 bases from V and 1 from J; bases not matched to a gene: 11. The CDR3 has 18 residues. Per the germline V gene, CDR1 is SGHVS and CDR2 is FQNEAQ. This clonotype originated in a woman between 45 and 60 years old with active or convalescent COVID-19. The specimen sequenced was peripheral blood. The chain has TRBV7-8 and TRBJ2-1, with TRBD2 matching 10 bases. The CDR3 DNA reads as TGTGCCAGCAGCGAATCGTGGACTAGCGGTCCTTCCTACAATGAGCAGTTCTTC. Its protein product is CASSESWTSGPSYNEQFF.